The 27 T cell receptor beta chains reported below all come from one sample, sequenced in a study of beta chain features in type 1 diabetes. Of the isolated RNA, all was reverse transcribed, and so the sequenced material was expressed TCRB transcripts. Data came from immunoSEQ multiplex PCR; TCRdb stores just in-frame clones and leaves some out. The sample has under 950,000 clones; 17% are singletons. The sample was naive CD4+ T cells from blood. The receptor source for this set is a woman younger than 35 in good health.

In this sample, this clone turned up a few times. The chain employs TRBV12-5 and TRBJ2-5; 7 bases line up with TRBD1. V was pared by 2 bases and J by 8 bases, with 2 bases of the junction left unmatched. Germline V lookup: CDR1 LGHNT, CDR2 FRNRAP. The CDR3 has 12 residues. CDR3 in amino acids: CASGLPGGTQYF. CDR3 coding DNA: TGTGCTAGTGGTTTGCCAGGGGGAACCCAGTACTTC.

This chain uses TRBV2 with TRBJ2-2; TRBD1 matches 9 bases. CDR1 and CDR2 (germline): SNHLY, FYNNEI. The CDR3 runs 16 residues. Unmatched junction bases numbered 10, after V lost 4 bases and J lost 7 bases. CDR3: CASSGPVTGGSGELFF. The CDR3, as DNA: TGTGCCAGCAGTGGGCCAGTGACAGGGGGAAGCGGGGAGCTGTTTTTT.

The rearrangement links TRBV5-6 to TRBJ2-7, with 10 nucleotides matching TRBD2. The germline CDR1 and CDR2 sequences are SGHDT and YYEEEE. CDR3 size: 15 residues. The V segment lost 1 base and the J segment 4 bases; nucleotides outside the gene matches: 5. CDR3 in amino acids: CASSLRSSGSYEQYF. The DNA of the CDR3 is TGTGCCAGCAGCTTGCGGTCTAGCGGGAGTTACGAGCAGTACTTC. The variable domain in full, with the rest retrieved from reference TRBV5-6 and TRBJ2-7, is DAGVTQSPTHLIKTRGQQVTLRCSPKSGHDTVSWYQQALGQGPQFIFQYYEEEERQRGNFPDRFSGHQFPNYSSELNVNALLLGDSALYLCASSLRSSGSYEQYFGPGTRLTVT.

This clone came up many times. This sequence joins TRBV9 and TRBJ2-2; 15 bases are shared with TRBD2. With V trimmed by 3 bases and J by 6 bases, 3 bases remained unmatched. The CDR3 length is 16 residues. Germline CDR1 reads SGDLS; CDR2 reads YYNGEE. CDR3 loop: CASSAGTSGRSGELFF. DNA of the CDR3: TGTGCCAGCAGCGCCGGGACTAGCGGGAGGTCCGGGGAGCTGTTTTTT.

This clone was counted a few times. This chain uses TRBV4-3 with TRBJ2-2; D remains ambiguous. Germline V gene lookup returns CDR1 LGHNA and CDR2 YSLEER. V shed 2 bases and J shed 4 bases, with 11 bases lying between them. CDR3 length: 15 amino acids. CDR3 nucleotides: TGCGCCAGCAGCCAATCCCCCGTCGTCACCGGGGAGCTGTTTTTT. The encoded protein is CASSQSPVVTGELFF.

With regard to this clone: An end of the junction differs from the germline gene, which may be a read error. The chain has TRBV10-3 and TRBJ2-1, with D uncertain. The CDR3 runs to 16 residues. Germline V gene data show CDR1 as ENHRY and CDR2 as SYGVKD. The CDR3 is CASSYSGVLRFDEQFF. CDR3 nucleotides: TGTGCCAGCAGTTACTCTGGGGTTCTCCGGTTCGATGAGCAGTTCTTC.

DNA for the CDR3: TGTGCCAGCAGCTTAAGCTACAATGAGCAGTTCTTC. Translated, it gives CASSLSYNEQFF. The rearrangement joins TRBV7-6 to TRBJ2-1; D gene ambiguous. This CDR3 contains 12 residues. The ends were cut back, 2 bases at V and 3 bases at J, with 2 bases in the middle. Per germline, CDR1 SGHVS and CDR2 FNYEAQ.

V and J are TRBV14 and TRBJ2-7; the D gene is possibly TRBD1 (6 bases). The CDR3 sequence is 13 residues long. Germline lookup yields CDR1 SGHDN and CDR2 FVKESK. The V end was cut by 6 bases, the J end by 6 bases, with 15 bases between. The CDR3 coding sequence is TGTGCCAGCAGTCGCGACAGGTTTGGCGAGCAGTACTTC. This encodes CASSRDRFGEQYF.

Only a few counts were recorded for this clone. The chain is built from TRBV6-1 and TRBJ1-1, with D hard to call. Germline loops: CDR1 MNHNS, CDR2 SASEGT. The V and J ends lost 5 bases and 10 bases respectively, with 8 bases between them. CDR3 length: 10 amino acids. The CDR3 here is CASSSFGAFF. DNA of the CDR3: TGTGCCAGCAGTTCGTTCGGAGCTTTCTTT.

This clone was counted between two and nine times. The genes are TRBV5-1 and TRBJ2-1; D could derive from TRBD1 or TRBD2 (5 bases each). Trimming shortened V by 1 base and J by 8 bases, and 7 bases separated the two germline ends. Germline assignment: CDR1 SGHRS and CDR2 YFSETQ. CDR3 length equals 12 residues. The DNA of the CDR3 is TGCGCCAGCAGCTTGTGGGGGTATGAGCAGTTCTTC. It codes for CASSLWGYEQFF.

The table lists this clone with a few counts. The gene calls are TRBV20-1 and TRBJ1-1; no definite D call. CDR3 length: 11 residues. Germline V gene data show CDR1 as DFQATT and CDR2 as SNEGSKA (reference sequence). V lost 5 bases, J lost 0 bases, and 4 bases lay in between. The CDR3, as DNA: TGCAGTGCTGCCATGAACACTGAAGCTTTCTTT. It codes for CSAAMNTEAFF.

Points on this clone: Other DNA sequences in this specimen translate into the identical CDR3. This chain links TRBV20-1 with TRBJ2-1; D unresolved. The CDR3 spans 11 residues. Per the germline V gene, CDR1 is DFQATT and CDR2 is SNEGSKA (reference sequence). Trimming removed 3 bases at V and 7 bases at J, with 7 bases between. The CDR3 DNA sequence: TGCAGTGCTAGCCGTAGGAATGAGCAGTTCTTC. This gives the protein CSASRRNEQFF.

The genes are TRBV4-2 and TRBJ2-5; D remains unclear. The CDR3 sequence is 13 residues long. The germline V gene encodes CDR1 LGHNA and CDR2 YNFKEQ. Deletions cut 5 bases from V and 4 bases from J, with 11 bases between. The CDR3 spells CASSLGKVETQYF. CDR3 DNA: TGTGCCAGCAGCTTGGGCAAAGTAGAGACCCAGTACTTC.

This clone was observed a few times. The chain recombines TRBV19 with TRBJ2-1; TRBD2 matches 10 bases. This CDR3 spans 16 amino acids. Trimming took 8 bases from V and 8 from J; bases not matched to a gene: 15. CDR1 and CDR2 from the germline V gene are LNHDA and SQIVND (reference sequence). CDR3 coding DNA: TGTGCCAGTCCCCAGGGTGGTAGCGGGAGGATCTATGAGCAGTTCTTC. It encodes CASPQGGSGRIYEQFF.

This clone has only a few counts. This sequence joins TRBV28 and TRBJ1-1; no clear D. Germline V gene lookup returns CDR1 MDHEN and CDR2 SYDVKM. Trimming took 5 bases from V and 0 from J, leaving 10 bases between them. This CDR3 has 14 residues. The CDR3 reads CASSPTLLNTEAFF. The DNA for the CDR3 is TGTGCCAGCAGTCCTACCCTCCTGAACACTGAAGCTTTCTTT.

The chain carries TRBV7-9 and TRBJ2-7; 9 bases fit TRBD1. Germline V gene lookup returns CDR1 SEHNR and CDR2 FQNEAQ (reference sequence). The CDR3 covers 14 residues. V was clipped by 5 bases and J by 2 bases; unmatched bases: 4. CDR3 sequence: CASSQDRGTYEQYF. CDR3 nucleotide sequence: TGTGCCAGCAGCCAAGACAGGGGGACCTACGAGCAGTACTTC.

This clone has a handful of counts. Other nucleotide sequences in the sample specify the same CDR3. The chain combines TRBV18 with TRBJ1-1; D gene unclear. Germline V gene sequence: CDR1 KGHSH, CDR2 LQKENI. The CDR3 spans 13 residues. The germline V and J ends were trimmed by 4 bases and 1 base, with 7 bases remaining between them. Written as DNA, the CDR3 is TGTGCCAGCTCACATGGGAGGAACACTGAAGCTTTCTTT. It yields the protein CASSHGRNTEAFF.

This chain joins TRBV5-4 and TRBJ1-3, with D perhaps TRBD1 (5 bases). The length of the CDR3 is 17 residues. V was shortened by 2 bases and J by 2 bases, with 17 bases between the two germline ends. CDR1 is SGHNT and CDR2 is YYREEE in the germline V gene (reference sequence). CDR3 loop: CASSLKAQAGTGNTIYF. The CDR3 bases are TGTGCCAGCAGCTTAAAGGCCCAGGCAGGGACTGGAAACACCATATATTTT.

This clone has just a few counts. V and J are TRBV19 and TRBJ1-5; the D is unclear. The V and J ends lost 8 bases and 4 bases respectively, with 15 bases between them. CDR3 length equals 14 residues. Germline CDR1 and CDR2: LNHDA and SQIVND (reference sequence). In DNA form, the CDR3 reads TGTGCCAGTTCCGCGGGAAGGTTGAATCAGCCCCAGCATTTT. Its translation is CASSAGRLNQPQHF.

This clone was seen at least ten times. CDR3 region: CASSPLYNEQFF. CDR3 in DNA: TGTGCCAGCAGCCCTTTATACAATGAGCAGTTCTTC. The chain carries TRBV14 and TRBJ2-1, with no clear D. The CDR3 is 12 amino acids. The V gene lost 4 bases and the J gene lost 4 bases, with 5 bases spanning the gap. Looked up from germline, CDR1 is SGHDN and CDR2 is FVKESK.

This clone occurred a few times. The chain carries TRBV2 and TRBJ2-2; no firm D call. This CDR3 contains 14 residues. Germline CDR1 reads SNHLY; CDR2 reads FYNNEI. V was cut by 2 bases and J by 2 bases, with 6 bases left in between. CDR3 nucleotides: TGTGCCAGCAGTGAATCGGTAAACACCGGGGAGCTGTTTTTT. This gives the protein CASSESVNTGELFF.

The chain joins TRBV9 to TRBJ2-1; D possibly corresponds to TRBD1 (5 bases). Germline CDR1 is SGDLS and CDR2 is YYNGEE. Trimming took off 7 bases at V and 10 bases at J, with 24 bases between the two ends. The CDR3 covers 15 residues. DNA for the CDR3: TGTGCCAGCTCACCACCCTCGACAGATTTCAAGGAGCAGTTCTTC. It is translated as CASSPPSTDFKEQFF.

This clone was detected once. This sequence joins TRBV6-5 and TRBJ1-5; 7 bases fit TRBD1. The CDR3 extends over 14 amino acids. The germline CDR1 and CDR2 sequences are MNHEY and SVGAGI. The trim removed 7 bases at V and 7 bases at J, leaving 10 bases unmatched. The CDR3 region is CASNPTGMGQPQHF. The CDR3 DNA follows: TGTGCCAGCAACCCGACAGGGATGGGGCAGCCCCAGCATTTT.

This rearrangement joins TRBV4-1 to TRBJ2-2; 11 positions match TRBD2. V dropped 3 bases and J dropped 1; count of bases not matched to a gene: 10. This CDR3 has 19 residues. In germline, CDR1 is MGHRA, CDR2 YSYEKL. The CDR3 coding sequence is TGCGCCAGCAGCCAGGAAGCTGTCCTAGCGGGGGGGAACACCGGGGAGCTGTTTTTT. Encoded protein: CASSQEAVLAGGNTGELFF.

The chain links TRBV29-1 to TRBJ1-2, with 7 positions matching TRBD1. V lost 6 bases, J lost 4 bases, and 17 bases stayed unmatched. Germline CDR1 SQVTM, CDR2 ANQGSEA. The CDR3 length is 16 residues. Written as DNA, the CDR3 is TGCAGCGTACCACTATCCGGGACAGAGTTTTTCTATGGCTACACCTTC. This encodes CSVPLSGTEFFYGYTF.

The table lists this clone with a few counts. This CDR3 reads CASSQGAGSTEAFF. CDR3 in DNA: TGCGCCAGCAGCCAGGGGGCAGGGAGCACTGAAGCTTTCTTT. The chain links TRBV5-1 to TRBJ1-1, with 8 bases aligning to TRBD1. The CDR3 is 14 amino acids. V dropped 4 bases and J dropped 4; count of bases not matched to a gene: 6. Germline assignment: CDR1 SGHRS and CDR2 YFSETQ.

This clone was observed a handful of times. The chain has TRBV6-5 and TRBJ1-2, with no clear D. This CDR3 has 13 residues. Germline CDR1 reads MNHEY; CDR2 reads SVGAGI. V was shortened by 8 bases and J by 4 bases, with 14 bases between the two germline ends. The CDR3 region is CASSVGFPYGYTF. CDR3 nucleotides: TGTGCCAGCTCCGTGGGTTTCCCCTATGGCTACACCTTC.